The clone carrying this TCR beta chain was seen only a few times. What it binds is unknown. These data belong to a study of human T cells and chemical hapten exposure. Study details: 2% DPC applied to a 2 cm by 2 cm arm area sensitized donors.

The study's findings and limits: No shift was seen in TCRs above 1 in 1000 frequency with DPC sensitization. The study found that PT1 expanded TCR counts correlated positively with patch test score.

CDR3 size: 15 residues. Trimming at V came to 6 bases and at J to 6 bases, leaving 10 bases not matched to a gene. Germline CDR1 and CDR2: LNHDA and SQIVND (reference sequence). The time point is: pre-sensitization, week 0. Treatment meaning: therapeutic diphenylcyclopropenone sensitization with weekly scalp DPC. In TCRdb, the RACE reads were re-called with MiXCR into one record per CDR3 protein. The sample has some 330,000 distinct CDR3 sequences, about 5% seen once. The chain joins TRBV19 to TRBJ2-2; 7 nucleotides align to TRBD1. Sequencing used whole blood, obtained in connection with sensitization to the hapten diphenylcyclopropenone (DPC). The receptor was isolated from a woman aged 18-35 years with alopecia areata. Some clones in this sample may be carry-over from other donors' samples. The CDR3 loop reads CASSYLPGGAGELFF. In DNA, the CDR3 is TGTGCCAGTAGCTATTTGCCAGGGGGAGCCGGGGAGCTGTTTTTT.